These 18 T cell receptor beta chains originate from one sample sequenced in a study of beta chain features in type 1 diabetes. Broader study findings: Moderately but significantly shorter TCRB CDR3s were found in Type 1 diabetes patients in all four CD4+ subsets.

Expressed TCRB transcripts were sequenced, since all the RNA that had been isolated was reverse transcribed. Sequencing used immunoSEQ multiplex PCR; TCRdb keeps in-frame clones, though not all of them. Altogether roughly 150,000 clones are present, about 9% being singletons, with the ten largest covering more than 0.45%. The antigens for these receptors are not known. Sequencing was done on a sample of central memory CD4+ T cells from blood. The receptor source for this set is a woman younger than 30 with type 1 diabetes.

CDR3 in DNA: TGTGCCAGTAGTATTATTACTAGCGGGAGCTACGAGCAGTACTTC. This gives the protein CASSIITSGSYEQYF. V gene TRBV19 combines with J gene TRBJ2-7; the match to TRBD2 covers 11 bases. V gave up 3 bases and J gave up 3 bases; unmatched junction bases: 4. Germline-derived CDR1 and CDR2 are LNHDA and SQIVND (reference sequence). This CDR3 has 15 residues.

This clone has more than one count but fewer than ten. This rearrangement joins TRBV4-2 to TRBJ2-1; 11 nucleotides line up with TRBD2. This CDR3 spans 15 amino acids. V shed 2 bases and J 6 bases; nucleotides not matched to a gene: 3. Germline V gene data show CDR1 as LGHNA and CDR2 as YNFKEQ. CDR3 residues: CASSQPSGGSNEQFF. The CDR3 DNA sequence: TGTGCCAGCAGCCAACCTAGCGGGGGGTCCAATGAGCAGTTCTTC.

This clone was counted only a few times. The rearrangement uses TRBV19 and TRBJ1-4; no firm D call. V lost 3 bases and J 8 bases, leaving 16 bases between the germline ends. This CDR3 is built from 15 residues. Germline CDR1 LNHDA, CDR2 SQIVND (reference sequence). The CDR3 coding sequence is TGTGCCAGTAGTATTATGTCGGGGTCGGGCGAAAAACTGTTTTTT. Residues: CASSIMSGSGEKLFF.

The V gene is TRBV7-2, the J gene TRBJ1-3; TRBD1 aligns across 8 bases. The CDR3 extends over 16 amino acids. Germline assignment: CDR1 SGHTA and CDR2 FQGNSA. Trimming took 8 bases from V and 3 from J; bases not matched to a gene: 12. The CDR3 loop is CASATPAGGGGNTIYF. The CDR3 coding sequence is TGTGCCAGCGCTACTCCCGCAGGGGGCGGTGGAAACACCATATATTTT.

The J gene is TRBJ2-3, the V gene TRBV5-1, with D possibly TRBD1 on 5 matching bases. Germline CDR1 is SGHRS and CDR2 is YFSETQ. V was shortened by 4 bases and J by 1 base, with 13 bases between the two germline ends. This CDR3 is 15 amino acids long. CDR3 residues: CASSPQAQGTDTQYF. CDR3 coding DNA: TGCGCCAGCAGCCCCCAGGCACAGGGCACAGATACGCAGTATTTT. The variable domain in full, completed from reference TRBV5-1 and TRBJ2-3, reads KAGVTQTPRYLIKTRGQQVTLSCSPISGHRSVSWYQQTPGQGLQFLFEYFSETQRNKGNFPGRFSGRQFSNSRSEMNVSTLELGDSALYLCASSPQAQGTDTQYFGPGTRLTVL.

This clone was detected only a few times. This chain connects TRBV5-5 to TRBJ2-5; perhaps TRBD2 as D (5 bases). Germline lookup yields CDR1 SGHKS and CDR2 YYEKEE (reference sequence). The CDR3 is 15 residues long. The germline V and J ends were trimmed by 0 bases and 1 base, with 10 bases remaining between them. CDR3 bases: TGTGCCAGCAGCTTGGCCGGCGCGGGCCAAGAGACCCAGTACTTC. Translation: CASSLAGAGQETQYF.

This chain uses TRBV5-1 with TRBJ1-1; D perhaps matches TRBD1 (6 bases). V dropped 9 bases and J dropped 1 base, with 16 bases sitting between them. Germline-derived CDR1 and CDR2 are SGHRS and YFSETQ. The CDR3 is 14 residues long. The CDR3 coding sequence is TGCGCCACCAAAGAACAGGGAACGAACACTGAAGCTTTCTTT. Protein: CATKEQGTNTEAFF.

The chain is built from TRBV29-1 and TRBJ2-3; 7 bases fit TRBD1. The V gene end was trimmed by 4 bases and the J gene end by 3 bases; junction bases not matched to a gene: 10. The CDR3 totals 15 residues. Germline V gene sequence: CDR1 SQVTM, CDR2 ANQGSEA. The CDR3 loop is CSVALSGGQTDTQYF. CDR3 in DNA: TGCAGCGTTGCGCTTTCAGGGGGTCAGACAGATACGCAGTATTTT.

This clone was seen more than once but under ten times. The V gene is TRBV19, the J gene TRBJ1-5; a weak D match, TRBD1 (5 bases). Germline assignment: CDR1 LNHDA and CDR2 SQIVND (reference sequence). CDR3 length: 15 amino acids. The V and J ends lost 6 bases and 0 bases respectively, with 12 bases between them. CDR3 amino acids: CASSTQGNSNQPQHF. In DNA, the CDR3 is TGTGCCAGTAGCACCCAGGGAAATAGCAATCAGCCCCAGCATTTT.

The chain uses TRBV2 and TRBJ2-3; D remains unclear. Deletions cut 6 bases from V and 2 bases from J, with 9 bases between. The germline CDR1 and CDR2 sequences are SNHLY and FYNNEI. The CDR3 sequence is 13 residues long. The CDR3 DNA reads as TGTGCCAGCAGGTCTTCCTTCACAGATACGCAGTATTTT. As protein: CASRSSFTDTQYF.

This chain uses TRBV7-2 with TRBJ2-1, with 14 bases matching TRBD2. The germline CDR1 and CDR2 sequences are SGHTA and FQGNSA. Trimming removed 4 bases from V and 10 bases from J; junction bases left unmatched: 12. The CDR3 is 17 amino acids. The CDR3 sequence: CASSSTPTSGGAREQFF. In DNA form, the CDR3 reads TGTGCCAGCAGCTCGACCCCGACTAGCGGGGGGGCGAGGGAGCAGTTCTTC.

The sample holds a few counts of this clone. This sequence joins TRBV5-1 and TRBJ2-2; 10 bases fit TRBD2. CDR1 is SGHRS, CDR2 YFSETQ, per germline. V dropped 5 bases and J dropped 6; count of bases not matched to a gene: 19. The CDR3 is 19 residues long. The CDR3 bases are TGCGCCAGCAGACTGGTACTACTGACCGGGACTAGCGAAGCCGGGGAGCTGTTTTTT. Translated, it gives CASRLVLLTGTSEAGELFF.

This clone showed up many times. The chain recombines TRBV10-3 with TRBJ2-7; 12 bases map to TRBD2. The CDR3 runs 14 residues. V shed 6 bases and J 3 bases; nucleotides not matched to a gene: 3. From germline, CDR1 is ENHRY and CDR2 SYGVKD. CDR3: CAIRPTSGGYEQYF. The DNA of the CDR3 is TGTGCCATCAGACCGACTAGCGGGGGCTACGAGCAGTACTTC.

This clone appeared many times. The V call is TRBV5-1, the J call TRBJ2-2; 7 bases are a match to TRBD1. There are 15 residues in the CDR3. CDR1 and CDR2 from the germline V gene are SGHRS and YFSETQ. The ends lost 3 bases at V and 2 bases at J; junction bases unmatched: 4. The CDR3 protein is CASSSNRGNTGELFF. The CDR3 DNA sequence: TGCGCCAGCAGCTCGAACAGGGGAAACACCGGGGAGCTGTTTTTT. Full variable domain (missing parts from reference TRBV5-1 and TRBJ2-2): KAGVTQTPRYLIKTRGQQVTLSCSPISGHRSVSWYQQTPGQGLQFLFEYFSETQRNKGNFPGRFSGRQFSNSRSEMNVSTLELGDSALYLCASSSNRGNTGELFFGEGSRLTVL.

This clone was found a few times. The rearrangement links TRBV4-3 to TRBJ2-5; TRBD2 is a possible D gene (6 bases). The CDR3 consists of 15 residues. Trimming stripped 3 bases from V and 3 bases from J, with 14 bases between. The germline V gene encodes CDR1 LGHNA and CDR2 YSLEER. CDR3 residues: CASSQRVTGEETQYF. DNA of the CDR3: TGCGCCAGCAGCCAGCGGGTGACGGGAGAAGAGACCCAGTACTTC.

This sequence joins TRBV11-2 and TRBJ2-3; D gene uncertain. In germline, CDR1 is SGHAT, CDR2 FQNNGV. V lost 5 bases and J lost 3, with 15 bases in between. The CDR3 has 15 residues. CDR3 DNA: TGTGCCAGCAGCCTCGACTTTGACCAAACAGATACGCAGTATTTT. This codes for CASSLDFDQTDTQYF.

A few counts support this clone. The gene calls are TRBV19 and TRBJ2-3; tentatively, D is TRBD2 (5 bases). This CDR3 is 16 amino acids long. Trimming shortened V by 4 bases and J by 2 bases, and 16 bases separated the two germline ends. Germline CDR1 and CDR2: LNHDA and SQIVND (reference sequence). The CDR3 sequence: CASSNTAGIHTDTQYF. DNA for the CDR3: TGTGCCAGTAGTAATACCGCGGGCATCCACACAGATACGCAGTATTTT. Full variable domain (rest looked up from reference TRBV19 and TRBJ2-3): DGGITQSPKYLFRKEGQNVTLSCEQNLNHDAMYWYRQDPGQGLRLIYYSQIVNDFQKGDIAEGYSVSREKKESFPLTVTSAQKNPTAFYLCASSNTAGIHTDTQYFGPGTRLTVL.

CDR3 bases: TGTGCCAGCAGCTTAGGGGGGGCCGGGGAGCTGTTTTTT. Its translation is CASSLGGAGELFF. The gene calls are TRBV11-2 and TRBJ2-2, with a tentative D call TRBD2 (6 bases). The CDR3 loop spans 13 amino acids. Germline CDR1 is SGHAT and CDR2 is FQNNGV. Between the trimmed V and J ends, which lost 1 base and 6 bases, there was a span of 6 bases.